The 20 T cell receptor beta chains reported below all come from one sample, sequenced in a study of CD8+ T cells in alopecia areata. RNA, once extracted, was reverse transcribed into cDNA for use as the sequencing template. The method was immunoSEQ multiplex PCR; TCRdb's version includes in-frame clones alone and lacks a portion of them. The top ten clones hold approximately 22% of a sample with about 110,000 clones, approximately 59% of them seen once. Sequenced material: CD8+ T cells sorted from blood. These receptors were collected from a human donor in good health.

The V call is TRBV28, the J call TRBJ1-1, with D possibly being TRBD1 (5 bases). The CDR3 has 14 amino acids. Trimming took 5 bases from V and 4 from J, leaving 14 bases between them. Germline V CDR1 and CDR2: MDHEN, SYDVKM. CDR3 DNA: TGTGCCAGCAGTATAACAGGTGGGAGCACTGAAGCTTTCTTT. Its protein product is CASSITGGSTEAFF.

The rearrangement links TRBV27 to TRBJ1-2, with TRBD1 matching over 7 bases. CDR1 and CDR2 from the germline V gene are MNHEY and SMNVEV (reference sequence). This CDR3 is 15 amino acids long. The ends lost 6 bases at V and 6 bases at J; junction bases unmatched: 13. The CDR3 here is CASSQGPGQDDGYTF. The CDR3 coding sequence is TGTGCCAGCAGCCAGGGCCCCGGACAGGATGATGGCTACACCTTC.

The rearrangement links TRBV13 to TRBJ2-5; 7 bases are a match to TRBD1. The V gene's germline CDR1 is PRHDT and CDR2 FYEKMQ (reference sequence). CDR3 length equals 15 residues. V was clipped by 5 bases and J by 6 bases; unmatched bases: 12. The CDR3 loop is CASSGRQGGGQTQYF. CDR3 DNA: TGTGCCAGCAGCGGTCGACAGGGCGGTGGGCAGACCCAGTACTTC.

This chain connects TRBV30 to TRBJ1-1, with TRBD1 matching over 10 bases. Germline V gene data show CDR1 as GTSNPN and CDR2 as SVGIG (reference sequence). The CDR3 sequence is 13 residues long. The junction had 6 bases not matched to a gene; V was cut back by 7 bases and J by 4 bases. The CDR3 nucleotides are TGTGCCTTATTCCGGGACAGGGGCACTGAAGCTTTCTTT. Its protein product is CALFRDRGTEAFF.

In its sample, this clone was seen a few times. This chain joins TRBV2 and TRBJ2-1; 12 nucleotides line up with TRBD2. The CDR3 consists of 19 residues. Germline V lookup: CDR1 SNHLY, CDR2 FYNNEI. The junction had 11 bases not matched to a gene; V was cut back by 4 bases and J by 1 base. The chain's CDR3 is CASSALLTSGGPSYNEQFF. In DNA, the CDR3 is TGTGCCAGCAGTGCCCTTCTGACTAGCGGGGGCCCATCCTACAATGAGCAGTTCTTC. Supplemented by reference TRBV2 and TRBJ2-1, the full variable domain reads EPEVTQTPSHQVTQMGQEVILRCVPISNHLYFYWYRQILGQKVEFLVSFYNNEISEKSEIFDDQFSVERPDGSNFTLKIRSTKLEDSAMYFCASSALLTSGGPSYNEQFFGPGTRLTVL.

The V and J genes are TRBV28 and TRBJ1-6; D remains unclear. There are 14 residues in the CDR3. Germline V lookup: CDR1 MDHEN, CDR2 SYDVKM. Trimming removed 2 bases at V and 8 bases at J, with 10 bases between. In DNA, the CDR3 is TGTGCCAGCAGTTTAGGGCTCATATATTCACCCCTCCACTTT. Its protein product is CASSLGLIYSPLHF.

This clone showed up just a few times. This chain uses TRBV13 with TRBJ1-2, with a possible D match to TRBD1 (6 bases). The V gene lost 7 bases and the J gene lost 8 bases, with 17 bases spanning the gap. Per the germline V gene, CDR1 is PRHDT and CDR2 is FYEKMQ (reference sequence). This CDR3 spans 13 amino acids. The CDR3 reads CASTLRGARGYTF. CDR3 in DNA: TGTGCCAGCACCCTGAGGGGGGCGCGAGGCTACACCTTC.

The gene calls are TRBV28 and TRBJ2-7, with a possible D match to TRBD1 (5 bases). Trimming left V 4 bases short and J 6 bases short, with 13 bases between. Germline CDR1 MDHEN, CDR2 SYDVKM. The CDR3 covers 13 residues. This chain's CDR3 is CASSWGFLGEQYF. CDR3 in DNA: TGTGCCAGCAGTTGGGGCTTTTTAGGCGAGCAGTACTTC.

V is TRBV7-9 and J is TRBJ1-6; 7 bases line up with TRBD1. The CDR3 is 16 amino acids. Germline V CDR1 and CDR2: SEHNR, FQNEAQ (reference sequence). J lost 7 bases, V lost 5 bases, and 11 bases had no gene match. The CDR3 loop reads CASSPLPGQRNSPLHF. The CDR3 nucleotides read TGTGCCAGCAGCCCGCTCCCGGGACAGCGGAATTCACCCCTCCACTTT.

The V gene is TRBV29-1, the J gene TRBJ2-1; 8 bases map to TRBD2. Trimming cost V 0 bases and J 3 bases; bases outside gene matches: 13. The CDR3 has 18 amino acids. From germline, CDR1 is SQVTM and CDR2 ANQGSEA. The CDR3 nucleotides read TGCAGCGTTGAAGAAAGGTCTCGCGGGGGGCTATTCTACAATGAGCAGTTCTTC. This encodes CSVEERSRGGLFYNEQFF.

The chain has TRBV2 and TRBJ1-1; D is undetermined. The V end lost 2 bases, the J end lost 6 bases, and 16 bases lay between the germline ends. The CDR3 loop spans 15 amino acids. Germline loops: CDR1 SNHLY, CDR2 FYNNEI. The DNA of the CDR3 is TGTGCCAGCAGTGAATGGGTCTCCCCCGAGGCTGAAGCTTTCTTT. It codes for CASSEWVSPEAEAFF. Filled out from reference TRBV2 and TRBJ1-1, the complete variable domain reads EPEVTQTPSHQVTQMGQEVILRCVPISNHLYFYWYRQILGQKVEFLVSFYNNEISEKSEIFDDQFSVERPDGSNFTLKIRSTKLEDSAMYFCASSEWVSPEAEAFFGQGTRLTVV.

This clone appeared a few times. This sequence joins TRBV5-1 and TRBJ2-3; 11 bases line up with TRBD1. The germline gives CDR1 SGHRS, CDR2 YFSETQ. V gave up 4 bases and J gave up 5 bases; unmatched junction bases: 9. The CDR3 runs 16 residues. The chain's CDR3 is CASSLGQGARGDTQYF. CDR3 sequence (DNA): TGCGCCAGCAGCCTTGGACAGGGGGCGCGGGGAGATACGCAGTATTTT.

The chain links TRBV9 to TRBJ1-2; 9 bases line up with TRBD1. Losses at the gene ends were 3 bases for V and 1 base for J; bases not matched to a gene: 7. Germline V gives CDR1 SGDLS, CDR2 YYNGEE. The CDR3 is 16 amino acids. The CDR3 loop is CASSDAGTGLNYGYTF. Here the CDR3 DNA reads TGTGCCAGCAGCGATGCCGGGACAGGGCTTAACTATGGCTACACCTTC. The full variable domain, rest sourced from reference TRBV9 and TRBJ1-2, is DSGVTQTPKHLITATGQRVTLRCSPRSGDLSVYWYQQSLDQGLQFLIQYYNGEERAKGNILERFSAQQFPDLHSELNLSSLELGDSALYFCASSDAGTGLNYGYTFGSGTRLTVV.

The chain combines TRBV20-1 with TRBJ1-2; no firm D call. V dropped 1 base and J dropped 7 bases, with 1 base sitting between them. CDR1 and CDR2 from the germline V gene are DFQATT and SNEGSKA (reference sequence). This CDR3 comprises 9 residues. For the CDR3, the DNA is TGCAGTGCTAGAGGTGGCTACACCTTC. This encodes CSARGGYTF.

The rearrangement links TRBV4-2 to TRBJ2-3, with D hard to call. The length of the CDR3 is 16 residues. V dropped 5 bases and J dropped 0 bases, with 15 bases sitting between them. The germline CDR1 and CDR2 sequences are LGHNA and YNFKEQ. The CDR3 spells CASSFLRSGSTDTQYF. The CDR3 coding sequence is TGTGCCAGCAGCTTTTTAAGGTCTGGCAGCACAGATACGCAGTATTTT.

The J gene is TRBJ1-5, the V gene TRBV7-9; the match to TRBD1 covers 7 bases. The germline CDR1 and CDR2 sequences are SEHNR and FQNEAQ (reference sequence). The CDR3 sequence is 18 residues long. The ends lost 5 bases at V and 7 bases at J; junction bases unmatched: 20. The DNA of the CDR3 is TGTGCCAGCAGCCGCGTCACAGGGCCTACAGGGGCTGCGCAGCCCCAGCATTTT. This gives the protein CASSRVTGPTGAAQPQHF.

V gene TRBV19 combines with J gene TRBJ2-1; D possibly matches TRBD1 or TRBD2 (5 bases each). Per the germline V gene, CDR1 is LNHDA and CDR2 is SQIVND (reference sequence). This CDR3 has 16 amino acids. Trimming stripped 3 bases from V and 0 bases from J, with 12 bases between. CDR3 amino acids: CASSMGTVGSYNEQFF. The CDR3 nucleotides read TGTGCCAGTAGTATGGGGACGGTGGGCTCCTACAATGAGCAGTTCTTC.

The V call is TRBV28, the J call TRBJ2-1; TRBD2 agrees at 7 bases. J lost 0 bases, V lost 7 bases, and 3 bases had no gene match. The length of the CDR3 is 14 residues. Germline CDR1 and CDR2: MDHEN and SYDVKM. The CDR3 coding sequence is TGTGCCAGCATGGGGGGGAGCTCCTACAATGAGCAGTTCTTC. It yields the protein CASMGGSSYNEQFF.

In this sample, this clone turned up a few times. The chain uses TRBV4-1 and TRBJ2-7, with D perhaps TRBD1 (6 bases). Per the germline V gene, CDR1 is MGHRA and CDR2 is YSYEKL. V gave up 0 bases and J gave up 1 base, with 13 bases separating them. The CDR3 consists of 16 residues. CDR3 sequence reads: CASSQEEQGLSYEQYF. The CDR3 nucleotides read TGCGCCAGCAGCCAAGAGGAGCAGGGGCTTTCCTACGAGCAGTACTTC.

The genes are TRBV4-3 and TRBJ2-1, with D maybe TRBD1 (5 bases). Germline V gene sequence: CDR1 LGHNA, CDR2 YSLEER. V gave up 0 bases and J gave up 0 bases, with 12 bases separating them. This CDR3 is 17 amino acids long. The CDR3 DNA is TGCGCCAGCAGCCAAGAGACAGCTAGACGCTCCTACAATGAGCAGTTCTTC. Its translation is CASSQETARRSYNEQFF.